This T cell receptor (beta chain) came from a study of blood T cell repertoires in COVID-19. Study summary: COVID-19 samples, acute and convalescent, were from the United States, Italy and Spain.

This CDR3 region has 18 residues. Trimming removed 3 bases from V and 0 bases from J; junction bases left unmatched: 8. Germline V gene lookup returns CDR1 LGHNT and CDR2 FRNRAP. Authors' methods: Estimation of nucleated cell counts relied on the amplification of reference gene primers. Repertoires were generated with immunoSEQ multiplex PCR, while TCRdb's copy carries only in-frame clones and drops some. For V, J and clone size, that table is used; D and trimming come from the DNA. The sample has over 65,000 clones; approximately 86% are singletons. The sequenced sample was peripheral blood. This chain joins TRBV12-5 and TRBJ2-3, with TRBD2 identical over 11 bases. The clonotype comes from a man older than 75 with active or convalescent COVID-19. CDR3 nucleotide sequence: TGTGCTAGTGGTTTAGTCGTTAGCGGGAGGGATAGCACAGATACGCAGTATTTT. This gives the protein CASGLVVSGRDSTDTQYF.